The T cell receptor (beta chain) under discussion was sequenced for a study of beta chain features in type 1 diabetes. Across the whole study: When patients were set against healthy donors, age, gender and cell yields were similar.

The investigators reverse transcribed all of the isolated RNA, so they sequenced expressed TCRB transcripts. Data came from immunoSEQ multiplex PCR; TCRdb stores just in-frame clones and leaves some out. Here the sample spans 550,000 to 850,000 clones, 10% to 15% being singletons. Once sorted, every population was more than 95% pure. For this clone: Its antigen is unknown.

General study results and limits: The question left open here concerned HLA type influencing TCRB rearrangement. TCRB repertoires of naive, central memory and Treg cells appeared more similar among patients than among healthy donors. Across all four CD4+ subsets, people with type 1 diabetes showed modestly shorter TCRB CDR3s.

Trimming stripped 5 bases from V and 5 bases from J, with 15 bases between. The germline V gene encodes CDR1 SEHNR and CDR2 FQNEAQ (reference sequence). The CDR3 runs to 14 residues. This TCR was sampled from a man aged 18 to 30 with type 1 diabetes. This chain connects TRBV7-9 to TRBJ2-5, with D perhaps matching TRBD1 or TRBD2 (5 bases each). Sequencing was done on a sample of naive CD4+ T cells from blood. The CDR3 sequence is CASSPGSKGETQYF. DNA for the CDR3: TGTGCCAGCAGCCCGGGGTCGAAGGGGGAGACCCAGTACTTC.